This T cell receptor beta chain stems from a study of control samples from healthy donors and cancer patients. The protocol was immunoSEQ multiplex PCR, while the TCRdb copy is restricted to in-frame clones and leaves out a portion. This repertoire shows 85,000 to 100,000 clones, more than 80% found once; its top ten account for roughly 8%. Trimming took 3 bases from V and 6 from J, leaving 15 bases between them. Germline V gene data show CDR1 as LGHDT and CDR2 as YNNKEL (reference sequence). CDR3 length equals 15 residues. The chain uses TRBV3-1 (or the pseudogene TRBV3-2) and TRBJ2-1, with unresolved D. Sequencing used blood. This clonotype was obtained from a man aged 18-30 years in good health. In DNA form, the CDR3 reads TGTGCCAGCAGCCAGGGTTCAGAAGCCCTCAATGAGCAGTTCTTC. Amino acid sequence: CASSQGSEALNEQFF.